This TCR beta chain was identified in a study of cytotoxic CD8 clonotypes in ibrutinib-treated CLL. Study as a whole: Response material was collected after a median around 12 months of treatment, range 6 to 36. Averaging across samples gave around 260,000 productive templates and about 94,000 productive rearrangements.

Sequencing sought depths of 1 in 200,000 to 1 in 1 million T cells. The repertoire was sequenced with immunoSEQ multiplex PCR; TCRdb's copy has only in-frame clones and lacks some. The repertoire consists of under 300,000 clones, with around 76% occurring once and the leading ten covering roughly 5%. Germline CDR1 reads SGHTA; CDR2 reads FQGTGA. The CDR3 is 14 residues long. Trimming left V 2 bases short and J 8 bases short, with 13 bases between. This clone has a handful of counts. Its antigen is as yet unknown. Overall study results and limits: Clonotypes that were public were uncommon, and they contracted or stayed stable on treatment.

The clonotype was recovered from a human donor with chronic lymphocytic leukemia. The chain is built from TRBV7-3 and TRBJ2-1, with TRBD2 as a possible D gene (6 bases). Sample: PBMCs, taken at disease progression, from a patient treated with ibrutinib. The CDR3 nucleotides are TGTGCCAGCAGCTTAGGGGGAGGCGCCTATGAGCAGTTCTTC. This translates into CASSLGGGAYEQFF.